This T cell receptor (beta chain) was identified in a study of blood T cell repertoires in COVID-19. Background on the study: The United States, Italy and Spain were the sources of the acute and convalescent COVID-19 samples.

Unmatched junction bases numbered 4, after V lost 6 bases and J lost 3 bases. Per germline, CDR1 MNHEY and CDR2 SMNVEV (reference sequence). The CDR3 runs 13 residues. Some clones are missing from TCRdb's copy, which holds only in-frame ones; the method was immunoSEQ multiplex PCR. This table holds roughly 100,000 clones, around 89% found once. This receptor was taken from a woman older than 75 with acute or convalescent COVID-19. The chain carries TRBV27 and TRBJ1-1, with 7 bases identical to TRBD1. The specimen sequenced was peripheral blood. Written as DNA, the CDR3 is TGTGCCAGCAGGCAGGGGGTGTACACTGAAGCTTTCTTT. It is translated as CASRQGVYTEAFF.